This TCR beta chain is from a study of neurological immune-mediated disorders. Study at large: In a group of around 35 multiple sclerosis patients, approximately 30 had the relapsing-remitting type and 3 had the secondary progressive type. Overall study results and limits: For the multiple sclerosis repertoire cluster, no association with any clinical or MRI feature was found.

This clonotype came up many times. The antigen is not known. The cDNA came from 5'RACE, which used 10-nucleotide random UMIs. Whenever a sequencing run was performed, it yielded over 190 million TCR-beta sequences from 15-18 subjects. One entry per CDR3 protein results from TCRdb running MiXCR on the 5' RACE reads. In the table there are roughly 46,000 distinct CDR3 sequences, under 2% of which are singletons. What was sequenced was PBMCs. This receptor was obtained from a woman in her forties with multiple sclerosis.

DNA for the CDR3: TGTGCCAGCAGCTTGGGAACTGAGCAGTACTTC. Translated: CASSLGTEQYF. The V gene is TRBV7-9, the J gene TRBJ2-7; D is undetermined. The V and J ends lost 3 bases and 7 bases respectively, with 7 bases between them. Germline lookup yields CDR1 SEHNR and CDR2 FQNEAQ (reference sequence). The CDR3 sequence is 11 residues long.